This T cell receptor (beta chain) was identified during a study of regulatory T cells in long-lasting Graves disease (dated by TCRdb to the early 2020s). In terms of the full investigation: In the newly diagnosed Graves' disease group, patients had been taking antithyroid drugs for less than 3 months. A total of some 33 samples were covered by TCR sequencing, comprising roughly 13 persistent and around 20 newly diagnosed Graves' disease patients. The study was registered as a clinical trial and conducted in China. Peripheral blood TCR sequencing and RNA sequencing compared persistent Graves' disease patients with newly diagnosed Graves' disease patients.

Library preparation used multiplex PCR. Sequencing used an Illumina HiSeq 4000. To build TCR beta libraries, CDR3 regions were amplified by Arm-PCR using iRepertoire HTBI primers. Before sequencing, the PCR products went through gel purification. The paper's processing steps were these. Gene usage analysis of CDR3 amino acid clonotypes used the 60 to 80 TRBV and 12 to 15 TRBJ segments found across samples. COPE and FqMerger were used to merge filtered high-quality paired reads into contigs. BLAST was used to align contigs to the IMGT TRBV, TRBD and TRBJ reference genes, and CDR3 was defined following IMGT. Any clonotype with a frequency above 0.1% was counted as a highly expanded clone. Shannon entropy was used to measure repertoire diversity, and the Gini coefficient was used to measure V-J evenness. Clonotypes shared by more than one individual were considered public. TCRdb handled the public reads itself, with Q25 trimming in fastp and clone calling in MiXCR, and kept productive beta chains. Identical CDR3 protein sequences are pooled into one entry, listed with their most common genes and DNA. V and J calls and clone size were set by TCRdb, not the authors. The sample table records fewer than 650,000 distinct CDR3 sequences; 15% to 20% of these occur just once. Clones ranked in the top ten supply 18% of the sample.

The sample holds a few counts of this clonotype. No antigen is known for it. Base qualities are not provided; no much larger clone lies one nucleotide away. CDR1 and CDR2 are read off the germline V gene (reference sequence) as LNHNV and YYDKDF. Unmatched junction bases come to 3, with V trimmed by 1 base and J by 7 bases. The CDR3 numbers 15 residues from cysteine through phenylalanine. Only the CDR3 DNA stays, 45 bases, in frame from base 1. General findings and caveats noted by the study authors: Only peripheral blood was studied, because thyroid tissue, the primary lesion, was inaccessible. Persistent patients shared more public clonotypes among themselves (roughly 2,700) than newly diagnosed patients did (over 900). Lower TCR Shannon entropy and fewer highly expanded clones were observed in persistent Graves' disease patients than in newly diagnosed patients, which suggested clonal expansion. Sequencing and analysis were limited to the TCR beta chain. Persistent disease showed preferential use of TRBV28, TRBJ1-2 and TRBJ2-5, whereas newly diagnosed disease favored TRBV20-1 and TRBJ2-1. The authors noted that the small sample size was a limitation that may lower accuracy.

Sample time point, as interpreted from the label and publication: newly diagnosed GD, antithyroid drugs for less than 3 months. RNA was extracted from PBMCs in TRIzol for both TCR sequencing and RNA sequencing. Graves' disease was diagnosed according to American Thyroid Association guidelines. The patients came from an endocrinology department in Xi'an, China. Each patient gave around 9 milliliters of peripheral blood, collected in an EDTA anticoagulant tube. Ficoll Paque Plus density gradient separation was used to isolate PBMCs, and no additional T cell sorting was done. An Agilent 2100 Bioanalyzer and agarose gel were used to check RNA quality, while a NanoDrop 2000 measured RNA concentration. This sample was shared with a second study, whose subject was T cells in Graves' hyperthyroidism and ophthalmopathy. The second study reports: Stable Graves' hyperthyroidism was defined as no progression to ophthalmopathy during 18 months of follow-up. Hyperthyroidism patients were aged 18 to 65 years and newly diagnosed, with disease duration of less than 2 months. Exclusion was applied to patients with uncontrolled infections, other autoimmune diseases, pregnancy or lactation. Clinical symptoms, serum thyroxine and TRAb, thyroid ultrasound, and orbital computed tomography formed the basis for the diagnoses. A first-round RT-PCR of the TCR CDR3 used the HTBI primer set with the Qiagen OneStep RT-PCR kit. Blood samples also contained most of the expanded thyroid clonotypes (frequency above 0.001), which suggests that blood repertoires may reflect thyroid immune responses. A 13 V-J signature model separated ophthalmopathy from stable hyperthyroidism, with just over 85% sensitivity and approximately 81% specificity in cross-validation and 80%/75% in testing. In validation, the model predicted progression to ophthalmopathy a median of about 6.8 months before onset, with roughly 68% sensitivity and more than 72% specificity. To identify distinguishing TCR V-J signatures, a discovery cohort of about a hundred patients was used, comprising some 45 with Graves' ophthalmopathy and approximately 57 with stable Graves' hyperthyroidism. An independent validation cohort of about 20 hyperthyroidism patients and 15 or so patients who later progressed to ophthalmopathy tested prospective prediction of ophthalmopathy. For training and testing, the 100 or so patients in the discovery cohort were randomly divided in a 7:3 ratio. The study also compared thyroid tissue and blood T-cell repertoires from five or six Graves' hyperthyroidism patients. Once sampling was done, hyperthyroidism patients were given methimazole at a starting dose of 30 mg daily, whereas ophthalmopathy patients were given high-dose intravenous methylprednisolone. Libraries were constructed in a second round of multiplex PCR, after which size selection and purification were carried out. Libraries were sequenced paired-end with 100 bp reads on an Illumina HiSeq2000. SOAPnuke was used to process the raw data, removing reads that contained adapters or uncalled bases, had a mean Phred below 15, or lacked an exact match to the constant primer or identifier. High-quality paired reads were merged using COPE v1.2.5, and each unique nucleotide sequence was defined as a clonotype. MiTCR v1.1 was used to align clonotypes to the IMGT TRBV, TRBD and TRBJ reference segments. Only V-J combinations with frequency above 0.0001, covering 99% to 99.2% of repertoires, were analysed. A TCS score was defined as the ratio of F50 (clonal expansion) to E x V (chaos), with BLOSUM62-based TCRdist applied between CDR3 peptides within each V-J. Welch's t-statistics and random forest reduced 514 V-J features to 13, which were used in a naive Bayes classifier (R e1071). Sample size was not statistically predetermined, and blinding of investigators to group allocation was not performed. According to the paper, TCR Vbeta CDR3 sequencing was carried out on 120 to 150 peripheral blood samples, which came from approximately 43 ophthalmopathy, 75 to 80 hyperthyroidism and roughly 17 progressor patients.

The specimen was peripheral blood mononuclear cells (PBMCs), collected at new diagnosis, from a patient treated with antithyroid drugs. The V and J genes are TRBV15 and TRBJ2-1; 11 central nucleotides agree with TRBD2. The sequence derives from a woman aged 25 to 45 with Graves disease. Donor details come from another sample of the same person, matched by shared clones. The bases read TGTGCCACCAGCAGAGCGCGGACTAGCGGGAATGAGCAGTTCTTC. It translates to CATSRARTSGNEQFF.